The clone carrying this TCR beta chain was recorded at least ten times. Its cognate antigen is unknown. The sample originates from a study of T cells in Graves' hyperthyroidism and ophthalmopathy. Whole-study findings and limits: In the blood, most expanded thyroid clonotypes above 0.001 appeared as well.

Researchers amplified the TCR beta CDR3 regions from RNA transcripts. When the TCR CDR3 underwent first-round RT-PCR, the HTBI primer set was used. TCRdb passed the multiplex PCR reads through MiXCR, listing each CDR3 protein once. The sample contains a few hundred thousand distinct CDR3 sequences, 15% to 20% of which appear only once. V gave up 6 bases and J gave up 2 bases; unmatched junction bases: 6. Germline V gene sequence: CDR1 MNHEY, CDR2 SMNVEV (reference sequence). This CDR3 spans 15 amino acids. Clinical symptoms, serum thyroxine, TRAb, thyroid ultrasound and orbital computed tomography informed diagnoses.

The sequence derives from a woman between 45 and 60 years old with Graves' hyperthyroidism. The rearrangement joins TRBV27 to TRBJ1-1; 10 positions match TRBD1. Sequenced sample: blood. This CDR3 is CASSITTGGNTEAFF. CDR3 bases: TGTGCCAGCAGCATAACGACAGGGGGCAACACTGAAGCTTTCTTT.